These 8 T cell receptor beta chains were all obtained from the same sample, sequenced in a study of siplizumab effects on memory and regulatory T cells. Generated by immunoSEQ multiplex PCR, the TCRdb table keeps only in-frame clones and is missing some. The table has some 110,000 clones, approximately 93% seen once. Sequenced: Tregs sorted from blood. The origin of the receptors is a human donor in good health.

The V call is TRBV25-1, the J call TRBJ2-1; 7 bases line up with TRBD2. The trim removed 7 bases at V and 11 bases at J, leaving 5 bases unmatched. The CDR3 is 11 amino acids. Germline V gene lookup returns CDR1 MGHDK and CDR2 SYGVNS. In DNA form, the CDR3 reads TGTGCCAGCACACAAGCGGGGAAGCAGTTCTTC. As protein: CASTQAGKQFF.

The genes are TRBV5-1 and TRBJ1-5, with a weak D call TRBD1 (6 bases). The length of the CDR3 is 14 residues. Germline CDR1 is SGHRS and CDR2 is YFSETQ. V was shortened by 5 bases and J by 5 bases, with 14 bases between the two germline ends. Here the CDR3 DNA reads TGCGCCAGCAGTCCGGGGGCAGGGTATCAGCCCCAGCATTTT. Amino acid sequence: CASSPGAGYQPQHF.

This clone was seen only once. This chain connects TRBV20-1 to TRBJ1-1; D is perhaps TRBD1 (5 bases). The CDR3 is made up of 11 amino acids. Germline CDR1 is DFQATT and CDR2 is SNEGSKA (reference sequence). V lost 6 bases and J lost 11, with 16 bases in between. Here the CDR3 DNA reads TGCAGTGCCCAGGGCGGTGGGAAGGCTTTCTTT. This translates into CSAQGGGKAFF.

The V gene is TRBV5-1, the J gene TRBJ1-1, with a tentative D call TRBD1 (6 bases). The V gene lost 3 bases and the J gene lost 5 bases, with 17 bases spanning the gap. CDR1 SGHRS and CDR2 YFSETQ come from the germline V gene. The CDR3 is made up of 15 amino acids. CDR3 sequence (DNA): TGCGCCAGCAGCTCCCGCGCTGGGGGGGCTACTGAAGCTTTCTTT. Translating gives CASSSRAGGATEAFF.

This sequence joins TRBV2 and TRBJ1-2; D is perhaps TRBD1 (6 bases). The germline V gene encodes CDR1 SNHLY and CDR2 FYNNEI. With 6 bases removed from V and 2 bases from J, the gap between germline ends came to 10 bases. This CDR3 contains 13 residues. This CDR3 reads CASSKDRNYGYTF. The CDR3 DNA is TGTGCCAGCAGCAAGGACAGAAACTATGGCTACACCTTC.

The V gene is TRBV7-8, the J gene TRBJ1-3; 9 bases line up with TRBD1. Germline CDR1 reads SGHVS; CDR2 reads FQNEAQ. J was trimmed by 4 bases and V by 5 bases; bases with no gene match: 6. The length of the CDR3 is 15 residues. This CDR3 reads CASSIRTGEGNTIYF. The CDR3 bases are TGTGCCAGCAGCATCAGGACAGGGGAAGGAAACACCATATATTTT.

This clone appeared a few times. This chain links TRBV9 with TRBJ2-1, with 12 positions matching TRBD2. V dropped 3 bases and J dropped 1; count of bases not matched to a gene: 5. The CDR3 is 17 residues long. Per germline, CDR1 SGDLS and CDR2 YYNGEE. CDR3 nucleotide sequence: TGTGCCAGCAGCGGGCTAGCGGGAGGGTCATCCTACAATGAGCAGTTCTTC. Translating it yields CASSGLAGGSSYNEQFF.

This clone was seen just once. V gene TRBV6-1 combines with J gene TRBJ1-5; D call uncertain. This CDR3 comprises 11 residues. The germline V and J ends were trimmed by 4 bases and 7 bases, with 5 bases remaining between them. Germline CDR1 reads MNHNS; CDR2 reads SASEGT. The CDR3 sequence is CASSGRQPQHF. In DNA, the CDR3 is TGTGCCAGCAGTGGTAGACAGCCCCAGCATTTT.